Detailed here is one TCR beta chain. The antigen remains unidentified. Assay: immunoSEQ multiplex PCR; the TCRdb copy retains only in-frame clones and omits some. The sample carries roughly 120,000 clones, 90% recorded once. This sample was taken from a study of T cell clones after liver transplantation. Overall study results and limits: Donor-reactive sequences fell more than third party-reactive ones, suggesting partial deletion.

This CDR3 is built from 13 residues. V was clipped by 4 bases and J by 3 bases, with 7 bases between them. CDR1 and CDR2 (germline): SGHRS, YFSETQ. Thawed unstimulated PBMCs were FACS-sorted by CD3, CD4 and CD8 into two populations. The sequenced sample was CD4+ T cells from blood, obtained 12 months after liver transplant. The sequence was collected from a human patient who received a liver transplant. Certain T cells may be donor cells from the graft. The chain employs TRBV5-1 and TRBJ1-4, with D unresolved. CDR3 coding DNA: TGCGCCAGCAGCCCGGACCCTAATGAAAAACTGTTTTTT. Protein product: CASSPDPNEKLFF.